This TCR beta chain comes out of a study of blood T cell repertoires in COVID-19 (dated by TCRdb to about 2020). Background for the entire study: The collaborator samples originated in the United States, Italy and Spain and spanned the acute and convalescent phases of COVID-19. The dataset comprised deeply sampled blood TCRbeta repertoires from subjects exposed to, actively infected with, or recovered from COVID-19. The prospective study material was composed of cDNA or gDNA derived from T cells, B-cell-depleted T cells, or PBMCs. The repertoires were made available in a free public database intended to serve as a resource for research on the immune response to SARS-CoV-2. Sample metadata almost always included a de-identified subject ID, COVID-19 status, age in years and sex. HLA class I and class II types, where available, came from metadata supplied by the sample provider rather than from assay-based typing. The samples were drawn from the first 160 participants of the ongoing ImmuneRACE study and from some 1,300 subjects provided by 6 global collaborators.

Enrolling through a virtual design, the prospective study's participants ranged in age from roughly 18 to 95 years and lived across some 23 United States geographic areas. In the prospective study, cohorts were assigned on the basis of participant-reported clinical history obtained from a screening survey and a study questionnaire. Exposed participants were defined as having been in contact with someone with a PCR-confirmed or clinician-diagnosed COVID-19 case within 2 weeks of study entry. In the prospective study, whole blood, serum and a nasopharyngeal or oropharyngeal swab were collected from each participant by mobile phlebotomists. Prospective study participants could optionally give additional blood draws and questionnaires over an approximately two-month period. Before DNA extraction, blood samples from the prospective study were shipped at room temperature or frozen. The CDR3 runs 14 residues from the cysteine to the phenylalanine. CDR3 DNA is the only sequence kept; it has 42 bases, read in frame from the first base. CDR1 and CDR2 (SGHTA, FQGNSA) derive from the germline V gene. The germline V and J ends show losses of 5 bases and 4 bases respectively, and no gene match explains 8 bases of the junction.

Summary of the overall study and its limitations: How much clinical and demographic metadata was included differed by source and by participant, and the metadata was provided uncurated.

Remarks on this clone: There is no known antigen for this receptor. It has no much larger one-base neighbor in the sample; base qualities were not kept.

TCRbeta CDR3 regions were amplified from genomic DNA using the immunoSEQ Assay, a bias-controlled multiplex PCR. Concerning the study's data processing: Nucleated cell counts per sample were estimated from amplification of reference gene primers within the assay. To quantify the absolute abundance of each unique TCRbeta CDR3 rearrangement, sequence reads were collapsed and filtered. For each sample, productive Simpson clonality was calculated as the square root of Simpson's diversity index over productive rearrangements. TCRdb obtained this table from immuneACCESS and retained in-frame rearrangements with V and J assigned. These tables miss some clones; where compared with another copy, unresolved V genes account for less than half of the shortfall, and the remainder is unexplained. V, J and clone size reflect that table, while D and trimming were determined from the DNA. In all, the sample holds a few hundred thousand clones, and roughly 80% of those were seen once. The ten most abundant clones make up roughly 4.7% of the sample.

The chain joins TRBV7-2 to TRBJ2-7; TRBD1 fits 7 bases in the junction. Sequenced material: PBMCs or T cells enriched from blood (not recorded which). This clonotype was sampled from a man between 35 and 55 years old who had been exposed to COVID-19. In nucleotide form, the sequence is TGTGCCAGCAGCCCTAGACAGGGAGCGTACGAGCAGTACTTC. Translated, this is CASSPRQGAYEQYF.